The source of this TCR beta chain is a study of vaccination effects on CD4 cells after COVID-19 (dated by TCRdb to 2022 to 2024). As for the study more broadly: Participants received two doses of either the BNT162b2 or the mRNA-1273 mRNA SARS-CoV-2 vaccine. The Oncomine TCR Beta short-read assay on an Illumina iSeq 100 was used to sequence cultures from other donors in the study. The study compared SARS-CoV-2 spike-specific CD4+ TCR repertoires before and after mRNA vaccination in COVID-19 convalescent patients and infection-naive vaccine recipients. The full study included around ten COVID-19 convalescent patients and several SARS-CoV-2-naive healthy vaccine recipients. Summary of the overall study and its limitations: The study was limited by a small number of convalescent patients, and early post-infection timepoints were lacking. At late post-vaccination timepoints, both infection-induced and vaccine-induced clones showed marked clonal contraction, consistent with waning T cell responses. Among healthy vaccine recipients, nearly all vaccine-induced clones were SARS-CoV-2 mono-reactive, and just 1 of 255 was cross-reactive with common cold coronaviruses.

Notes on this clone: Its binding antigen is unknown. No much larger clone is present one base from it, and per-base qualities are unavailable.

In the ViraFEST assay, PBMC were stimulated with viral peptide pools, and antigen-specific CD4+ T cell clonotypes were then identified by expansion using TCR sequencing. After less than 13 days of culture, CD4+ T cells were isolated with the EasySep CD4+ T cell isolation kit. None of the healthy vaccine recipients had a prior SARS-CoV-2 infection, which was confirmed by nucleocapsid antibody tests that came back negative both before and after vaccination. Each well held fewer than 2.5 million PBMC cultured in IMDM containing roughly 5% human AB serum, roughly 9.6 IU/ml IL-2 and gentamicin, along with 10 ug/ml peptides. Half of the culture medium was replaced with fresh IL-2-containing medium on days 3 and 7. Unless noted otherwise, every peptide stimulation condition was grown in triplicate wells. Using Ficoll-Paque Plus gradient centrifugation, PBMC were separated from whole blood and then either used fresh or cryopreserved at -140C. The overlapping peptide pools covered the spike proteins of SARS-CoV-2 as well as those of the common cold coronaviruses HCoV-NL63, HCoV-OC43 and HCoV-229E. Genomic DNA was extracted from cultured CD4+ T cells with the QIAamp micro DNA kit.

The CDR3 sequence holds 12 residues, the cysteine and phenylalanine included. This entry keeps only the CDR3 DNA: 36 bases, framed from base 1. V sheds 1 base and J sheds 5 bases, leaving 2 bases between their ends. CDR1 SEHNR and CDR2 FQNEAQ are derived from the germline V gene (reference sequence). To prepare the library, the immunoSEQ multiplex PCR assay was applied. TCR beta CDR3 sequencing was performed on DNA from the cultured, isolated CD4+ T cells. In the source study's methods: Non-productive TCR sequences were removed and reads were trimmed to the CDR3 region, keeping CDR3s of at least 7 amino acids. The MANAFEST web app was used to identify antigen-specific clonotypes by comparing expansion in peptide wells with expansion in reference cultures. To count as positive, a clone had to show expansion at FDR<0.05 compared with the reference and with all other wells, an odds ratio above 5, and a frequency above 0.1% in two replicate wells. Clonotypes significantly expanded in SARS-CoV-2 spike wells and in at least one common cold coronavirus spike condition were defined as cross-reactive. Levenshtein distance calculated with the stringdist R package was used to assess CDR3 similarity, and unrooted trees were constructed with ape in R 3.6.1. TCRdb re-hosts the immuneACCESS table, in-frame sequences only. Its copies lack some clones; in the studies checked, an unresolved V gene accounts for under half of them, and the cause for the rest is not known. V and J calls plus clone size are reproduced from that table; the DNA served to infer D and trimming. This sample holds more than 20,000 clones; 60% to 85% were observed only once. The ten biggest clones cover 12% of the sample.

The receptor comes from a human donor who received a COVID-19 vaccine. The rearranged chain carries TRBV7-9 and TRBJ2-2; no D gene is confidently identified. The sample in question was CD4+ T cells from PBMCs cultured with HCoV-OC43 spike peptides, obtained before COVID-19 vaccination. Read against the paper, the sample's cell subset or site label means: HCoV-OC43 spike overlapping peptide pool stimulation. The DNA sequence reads TGTGCCAGCAGCTTAGAGACCGGGGAGCTGTTTTTT. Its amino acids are CASSLETGELFF.